One and the same sample provided the 15 T cell receptor beta chains below, sequenced in a study of blood T cells in healthy people across ages. The second PCR ran about 6 to 12 cycles with a sample-barcoded 5' primer and J-beta primers. From the 5' RACE reads, TCRdb called clonotypes with MiXCR, one entry per CDR3 protein. The repertoire has some 750,000 distinct CDR3 sequences, about a fifth of them found once; the top ten carry less than 25%. Sequenced input: blood. Receptors were obtained from an older man in good health.

V usage is TRBV20-1 and J usage is TRBJ2-4; D is unclear. Trimming took 6 bases from V and 6 from J, leaving 18 bases between them. The CDR3 length is 14 residues. Germline CDR1 reads DFQATT; CDR2 reads SNEGSKA (reference sequence). CDR3 sequence: CSAKGPDGRNIQYF. In DNA, the CDR3 is TGCAGTGCGAAAGGGCCGGACGGCCGAAACATTCAGTACTTC.

The rearrangement links TRBV29-1 to TRBJ1-1; D is possibly TRBD1 (6 bases). Germline V gives CDR1 SQVTM, CDR2 ANQGSEA. CDR3 size: 12 residues. Trimming shortened V by 7 bases and J by 6 bases, and 15 bases separated the two germline ends. This CDR3 is CSALTGNAEAFF. The DNA of the CDR3 is TGCAGCGCCTTGACAGGCAACGCTGAAGCTTTCTTT.

This clonotype was recorded a few times. The chain employs TRBV12-3 or TRBV12-4 and TRBJ1-5, with a tentative D call TRBD1 (5 bases). The CDR3 extends over 14 amino acids. Between the trimmed V and J ends, which lost 3 bases and 3 bases, there was a span of 9 bases. The CDR3 here is CASSLGVPNQPQHF. The CDR3 coding sequence is TGTGCCAGCAGTTTGGGGGTTCCCAATCAGCCCCAGCATTTT.

The V call is TRBV3-1, the J call TRBJ2-4; a possible D gene is TRBD2 (6 bases). The germline V gene has CDR1 LGHDT and CDR2 YNNKEL (reference sequence). V was shortened by 5 bases and J by 7 bases, with 21 bases between the two germline ends. This CDR3 has 16 residues. CDR3 protein: CASSGTNRDWGNIQYF. Here the CDR3 DNA reads TGTGCCAGCAGCGGTACAAACCGGGACTGGGGGAACATTCAGTACTTC.

Note on this clonotype: A read error may account for a junction end that differs from germline. V is TRBV5-1 and J is TRBJ2-5; D gene ambiguous. The CDR3 loop spans 12 amino acids. Germline assignment: CDR1 SGHRS and CDR2 YFSETQ. As DNA, the CDR3 is TGCGCCAGCAGCAAAGACGGCCGTTTGAGAGTCTTC. It is translated as CASSKDGRLRVF.

The V gene is TRBV20-1, the J gene TRBJ2-3, with no clear D. This CDR3 comprises 14 residues. V was cut by 3 bases and J by 1 base, with 11 bases left in between. CDR1 and CDR2 (germline): DFQATT, SNEGSKA (reference sequence). In nucleotides, the CDR3 is TGCAGTGCTAGTAAGTCCCTGGGCACAGATACGCAGTATTTT. Amino acid sequence: CSASKSLGTDTQYF.

A few counts support this clonotype. V and J are TRBV7-9 and TRBJ2-1, with 16 bases that match TRBD2. In germline, CDR1 is SEHNR, CDR2 FQNEAQ (reference sequence). The trim removed 5 bases at V and 0 bases at J, leaving 7 bases unmatched. CDR3 length: 19 residues. This chain's CDR3 is CASSAGLAGGFSSYNEQFF. Here the CDR3 DNA reads TGTGCCAGCAGCGCGGGACTAGCGGGAGGGTTCAGCTCCTACAATGAGCAGTTCTTC.

V gene TRBV12-3 or TRBV12-4 combines with J gene TRBJ2-5; 8 bases match TRBD1. Near its end, the DNA agrees better with TRBJ2-7, so the J call may be wrong. This CDR3 has 15 residues. CDR3 coding DNA: TGTGCCAGTAGTCTGCGGACAGGGAAGAGCATCGAGCAGTACTTC. Encoded protein: CASSLRTGKSIEQYF.

This clonotype was seen ten or more times. This chain joins TRBV2 and TRBJ1-1; D not resolved. Per germline, CDR1 SNHLY and CDR2 FYNNEI. Trimming stripped 1 base from V and 0 bases from J, with 6 bases between. This CDR3 has 14 amino acids. CDR3 DNA sequence: TGTGCCAGCAGTGAAGGGCTCTTGAACACTGAAGCTTTCTTT. This sequence encodes CASSEGLLNTEAFF.

This clonotype was observed a handful of times. The chain carries TRBV7-2 and TRBJ2-3; D unresolved. Germline loops: CDR1 SGHTA, CDR2 FQGNSA. There are 12 residues in the CDR3. Trimming took off 7 bases at V and 4 bases at J, with 9 bases between the two ends. The CDR3 DNA follows: TGTGCCAGCACCTCCCCCCCAGATACGCAGTATTTT. This codes for CASTSPPDTQYF.

This clonotype has only a few counts. V is TRBV7-2 and J is TRBJ2-3, with 9 bases that match TRBD2. The ends lost 5 bases at V and 6 bases at J; junction bases unmatched: 15. The CDR3 is 17 amino acids. The V gene's germline CDR1 is SGHTA and CDR2 FQGNSA. CDR3 residues: CASSKTLAGYPGDTQYF. CDR3 nucleotides: TGTGCCAGCAGCAAAACCCTAGCGGGATATCCAGGGGATACGCAGTATTTT. Full variable domain (missing parts from reference TRBV7-2 and TRBJ2-3): GAGVSQSPSNKVTEKGKDVELRCDPISGHTALYWYRQSLGQGLEFLIYFQGNSAPDKSGLPSDRFSAERTGGSVSTLTIQRTQQEDSAVYLCASSKTLAGYPGDTQYFGPGTRLTVL.

This sequence joins TRBV24-1 and TRBJ2-5; 13 bases are a match to TRBD2. V dropped 4 bases and J dropped 3; count of bases not matched to a gene: 4. This CDR3 has 16 residues. Per the germline V gene, CDR1 is KGHDR and CDR2 is SFDVKD. The DNA of the CDR3 is TGTGCCACCAGTGAATACGGACTAGCGGGGGAAGAGACCCAGTACTTC. Its translation: CATSEYGLAGEETQYF.

This clonotype has more than one count but fewer than ten. The chain carries TRBV20-1 and TRBJ1-2; 10 positions agree with TRBD1. The J segment lost 3 bases and the V segment lost 6 bases, leaving 4 bases of the junction unmatched. CDR1 DFQATT and CDR2 SNEGSKA come from the germline V gene (reference sequence). This CDR3 spans 13 amino acids. In DNA form, the CDR3 reads TGCAGTGCCGCGGACAGGGGGGACTATGGCTACACCTTC. As protein: CSAADRGDYGYTF.

The sample holds a few counts of this clonotype. The chain joins TRBV12-3 or TRBV12-4 to TRBJ2-1; tentatively, D is TRBD2 (6 bases). This CDR3 is built from 16 residues. V was clipped by 5 bases and J by 4 bases, with 18 bases between them. The chain's CDR3 is CASSPRDGSSYNEQFF. The CDR3, as DNA: TGTGCCAGCAGTCCTAGGGACGGGAGTAGTTACAATGAGCAGTTCTTC.

This clonotype was observed a few times. The V gene is TRBV6-2 or TRBV6-3, the J gene TRBJ2-6, with D perhaps matching TRBD2 (5 bases). Trimming took off 6 bases at V and 0 bases at J, with 15 bases between the two ends. There are 17 residues in the CDR3. Germline V gene sequence: CDR1 MNHEY, CDR2 SVGEGT. The DNA for the CDR3 is TGTGCCAGCAGGGTCCCGACGGGGATCTCTGGGGCCAACGTCCTGACTTTC. Translated, it gives CASRVPTGISGANVLTF.